This T cell receptor beta chain came from a study of T cell repertoires in cytomegalovirus infection. For the study at large: It was recently identified HLA-C-restricted and well-studied HLA-B-restricted CMV epitopes that the study used. Carrying CMV and the relevant HLA type showed in public TCR beta signatures. Points from the study as a whole: Carriage of CMV together with the relevant HLA was identifiable through cumulative public TCR beta family frequency. CMV-specific TCR beta clonotypes restricted by HLA-C dominated the ex vivo response.

Details on this clonotype: Its cognate antigen is unknown.

TCRdb itself ran the reads through MiXCR, one entry per CDR3 protein. The sample has fewer than 650,000 distinct CDR3 sequences; around 40% are singletons. The CDR3 has 14 residues. Trimming removed 5 bases at V and 7 bases at J, with 12 bases between. The chain links TRBV12-3 or TRBV12-4 to TRBJ1-6; D is unresolved. The sequence derives from a human donor in good health (CMV status not recorded). Some clones in this sample may be carry-over from other donors' samples. Source: cultured PBMCs, taken from culture after CMV antigen stimulation. The CDR3 loop reads CASSAEGSNSPLHF. The CDR3 nucleotides are TGTGCCAGCAGTGCCGAAGGATCGAATTCACCCCTCCACTTT.